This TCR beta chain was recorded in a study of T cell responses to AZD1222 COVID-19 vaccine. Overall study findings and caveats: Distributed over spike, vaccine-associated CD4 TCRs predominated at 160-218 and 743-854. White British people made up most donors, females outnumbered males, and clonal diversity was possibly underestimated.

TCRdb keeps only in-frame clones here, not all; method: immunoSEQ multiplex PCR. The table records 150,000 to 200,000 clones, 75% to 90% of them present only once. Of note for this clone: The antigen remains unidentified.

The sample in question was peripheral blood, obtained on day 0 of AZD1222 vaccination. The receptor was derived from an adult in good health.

The DNA for the CDR3 is TGTGCCAGCAGTTACTCGAGGCGACACGAGCAGTACTTC. Residues: CASSYSRRHEQYF. The chain links TRBV6-2 or TRBV6-3 to TRBJ2-7; the D is unclear. The germline gives CDR1 MNHEY, CDR2 SVGEGT. The CDR3 spans 13 residues. With 0 bases removed from V and 5 bases from J, the gap between germline ends came to 8 bases.